This T cell receptor (beta chain) is drawn from a study of T cell responses to AZD1222 COVID-19 vaccine. Study conclusions and caveats: Sampling that yielded the repertoires occurred only after the peak T cell response. Baseline serostatus was positive in only six AZD1222 recipients.

With respect to this clone: The antigen remains unidentified.

Assay: immunoSEQ multiplex PCR; the TCRdb copy retains only in-frame clones and omits some. The top ten hold more than 2.5% of the sample, which has some 80,000 clones, 90% seen once. The sequence was obtained from an adult who received the AZD1222 COVID-19 vaccine. Sequenced material: peripheral blood, taken 28 days after the second AZD1222 dose.

The CDR3 DNA follows: TGCAGCGTTGTACAACCCATCTACAATGAGCAGTTCTTC. It specifies CSVVQPIYNEQFF. The chain is built from TRBV29-1 and TRBJ2-1; D is unresolved. The CDR3 is 13 amino acids. The V end lost 4 bases, the J end lost 3 bases, and 10 bases lay between the germline ends. Per the germline V gene, CDR1 is SQVTM and CDR2 is ANQGSEA.